Sequencing of this T cell receptor (beta chain) was carried out in a study of cytomegalovirus exposure and HLA in healthy donors. Study results and limitations: A later analysis reported that several of the most significant clusters appeared to be linked to common viral pathogens, among them Epstein-Barr virus. Analyses of presence/absence relied on an assumption of roughly uniform sequencing depth across donors.

Concerning this clone: The antigen remains unidentified.

Primers for the PCR totalled 60 Vbeta and 13 Jbeta. Profiling relied on immunoSEQ multiplex PCR, and the TCRdb table lists in-frame clones only, not all of them. The data contain more than 110,000 clones, roughly 80% of them seen just once; the ten biggest clones take up about 1%. The TCR comes from a man in his late teens or twenties in good health and CMV-seronegative. Sequencing was done on a sample of PBMCs.

The CDR3 spells CASGGGSTGAFGGYTF. CDR3 DNA: TGTGCCAGCGGAGGAGGCTCGACAGGGGCGTTTGGTGGCTACACCTTC. The J gene is TRBJ1-2, the V gene TRBV2; 8 nucleotides line up with TRBD1. Germline CDR1 is SNHLY and CDR2 is FYNNEI. The CDR3 runs 16 residues. The V segment lost 8 bases and the J segment 7 bases; nucleotides outside the gene matches: 18. Variable domain in full (rest from reference TRBV2 and TRBJ1-2): EPEVTQTPSHQVTQMGQEVILRCVPISNHLYFYWYRQILGQKVEFLVSFYNNEISEKSEIFDDQFSVERPDGSNFTLKIRSTKLEDSAMYFCASGGGSTGAFGGYTFGSGTRLTVV.